The present TCR beta chain was sequenced within a study of T-cell reconstitution after alpha-beta-depleted transplantation in children. Findings and caveats of the study: After transplant, at about two months, alpha-beta T cells were reportedly derived from several hundred expanded graft clones. Newly generated T cells supplied most T-cell counts and diversity one year post-transplant.

Germline CDR1 and CDR2: SQVTM and ANQGSEA. Germline trimming cut 4 bases from V and 5 bases from J; bases unmatched to any gene: 21. CDR3 length: 19 amino acids. Unique molecular identifiers were incorporated into the prepared TCRbeta library. TCRdb redid the calling of the PCR reads with MiXCR, one entry per CDR3 protein. This sample has hundreds of thousands of distinct CDR3 sequences; 15% to 20% occur once, and the top ten carry approximately 28%. This clonotype was observed a few times. Its antigen is unknown. The source was PBMCs, mostly from graft donor cells, collected 360 days after TCRalphabeta/CD19-depleted stem cell transplant. The clonotype was recovered from a boy younger than two who had a stem cell transplant for Wiskott-Aldrich syndrome, so the T cells may come from the graft donor. This chain joins TRBV29-1 and TRBJ2-5; TRBD2 matches at 11 bases. The CDR3 region has the DNA TGCAGCGTTGCAAGGAGGCTAGCGGGAGGAAGGTTCCCCCGGGAGACCCAGTACTTC. Translation gives CSVARRLAGGRFPRETQYF.